The present T cell receptor beta chain was sequenced within a study of beta chain features in type 1 diabetes. Investigators reverse transcribed all isolated RNA, so they sequenced expressed TCRB transcripts. Only in-frame clones appear in the TCRdb table, and some are missing; sequencing was by immunoSEQ multiplex PCR. The sample carries 200,000 to 250,000 clones, 9% to 10% recorded once. This clone was seen only a few times. V gave up 5 bases and J gave up 4 bases; unmatched junction bases: 11. Germline loops: CDR1 SGHNT, CDR2 YYREEE (reference sequence). The CDR3 is 15 residues long. The TCR comes from a woman under 30 in good health. The specimen sequenced was naive CD4+ T cells from blood. The V call is TRBV5-4, the J call TRBJ1-1, with TRBD1 identical over 7 bases. CDR3 residues: CASREETGSGTEAFF. Here the CDR3 DNA reads TGTGCCAGCAGAGAGGAGACAGGGTCGGGCACTGAAGCTTTCTTT.